Listed here is a single TCR beta chain. This record belongs to a study of blood T cell repertoires in COVID-19. In the study overall: The study drew acute and convalescent COVID-19 samples from the United States, Italy and Spain. PBMCs, B-cell-depleted T cells, or T cells were the source of the cDNA or gDNA that made up the material.

Per the original data handling: Counts of nucleated cells, estimated from reference gene primer amplification, were obtained. Repertoires were generated with immunoSEQ multiplex PCR, while TCRdb's copy carries only in-frame clones and drops some. The DNA gave D and trimming, while V, J and clone size come from that table. This table holds roughly 110,000 clones, 81% found once. This clonotype was sampled from a man aged 45-65 years with acute or convalescent COVID-19. The sample consisted of peripheral blood.

The CDR3, as DNA: TGTGCCAGCAGCGTTGACCTATCCGGGACAGGGGACACCTTC. Translation gives CASSVDLSGTGDTF. The chain carries TRBV9 and TRBJ1-2, with 10 positions matching TRBD1. This CDR3 has 14 amino acids. CDR1 and CDR2 from the germline V gene are SGDLS and YYNGEE. J lost 12 bases, V lost 2 bases, and 10 bases had no gene match.